A selection of T cell receptor beta chains follows, all from one sample in a study of post-analysis software for immune sequencing data. TCRdb redid the calling of the PCR reads with MiXCR, one entry per CDR3 protein. The repertoire has about half a million distinct CDR3 sequences, over 35% of them found once; the top ten carry 9.5% to 13%. Material for sequencing was blood. The receptors originated from a girl aged 5-17 years with multiple sclerosis. The CDR3 runs from the conserved cysteine through the conserved F or W. Each record gives: D gene, V gene, clone size, J gene, CDR3 length, CDR3 protein, CDR3 DNA. D genes are given only for firm matches. A row's size may be missing; if present it is once, few, many or a size class.

D gene: TRBD2; V gene: TRBV28; clone size: NA; J gene: TRBJ2-3; CDR3 length: 17; CDR3 protein: CASSSRVSGRVGDTQYF; CDR3 DNA: TGTGCCAGCAGTTCCCGAGTTAGCGGGAGAGTTGGGGATACGCAGTATTTT
D gene: NA; V gene: TRBV10-3; clone size: few; J gene: TRBJ2-3; CDR3 length: 13; CDR3 protein: CAISERRQSTQYF; CDR3 DNA: TGTGCCATCAGTGAGAGGAGGCAGAGTACGCAGTATTTT
D gene: NA; V gene: TRBV9; clone size: NA; J gene: TRBJ2-5; CDR3 length: 15; CDR3 protein: CASSGHGGYQETQYF; CDR3 DNA: TGTGCCAGCAGCGGCCATGGGGGGTACCAAGAGACCCAGTACTTC
D gene: NA; V gene: TRBV5-1; clone size: NA; J gene: TRBJ2-1; CDR3 length: 14; CDR3 protein: CASSLDSTSDEQFF; CDR3 DNA: TGCGCCAGCAGCCTAGACTCGACCAGCGATGAGCAGTTCTTC
D gene: NA; V gene: TRBV4-3; clone size: few; J gene: TRBJ2-4; CDR3 length: 13; CDR3 protein: CASSPEKGNIQYF; CDR3 DNA: TGCGCCAGCAGCCCAGAAAAGGGAAACATTCAGTACTTC
D gene: TRBD1; V gene: TRBV29-1; clone size: NA; J gene: TRBJ2-7; CDR3 length: 13; CDR3 protein: CSVDRDRNGKQYF; CDR3 DNA: TGCAGCGTCGACCGGGACAGGAACGGCAAGCAGTACTTC
D gene: NA; V gene: TRBV5-4; clone size: few; J gene: TRBJ2-3; CDR3 length: 13; CDR3 protein: CASSHMGTDTQYF; CDR3 DNA: TGTGCCAGCAGCCATATGGGTACAGATACGCAGTATTTT
D gene: NA; V gene: TRBV20-1; clone size: NA; J gene: TRBJ1-5; CDR3 length: 14; CDR3 protein: CSARTGIGNQPQHF; CDR3 DNA: TGCAGTGCTAGAACCGGGATAGGGAATCAGCCCCAGCATTTT
D gene: TRBD1; V gene: TRBV28; clone size: once; J gene: TRBJ1-6; CDR3 length: 14; CDR3 protein: CASSTKRQGRPLHF; CDR3 DNA: TGTGCCAGCAGCACAAAAAGACAGGGGAGGCCCCTCCACTTT
D gene: NA; V gene: TRBV7-2; clone size: NA; J gene: TRBJ2-7; CDR3 length: 14; CDR3 protein: CASSLGKGAYEQYF; CDR3 DNA: TGTGCCAGCAGCTTAGGAAAAGGCGCCTACGAGCAGTACTTC
D gene: NA; V gene: TRBV9; clone size: NA; J gene: TRBJ2-1; CDR3 length: 16; CDR3 protein: CASSVGGGGRYNEQFF; CDR3 DNA: TGTGCCAGCAGCGTAGGAGGGGGAGGGAGGTACAATGAGCAGTTCTTC
D gene: TRBD1; V gene: TRBV20-1; clone size: once; J gene: TRBJ1-4; CDR3 length: 15; CDR3 protein: CSARDLGTGNEKLFF; CDR3 DNA: TGCAGTGCTAGAGACCTCGGGACAGGGAATGAAAAACTGTTTTTT
D gene: NA; V gene: TRBV4-1; clone size: NA; J gene: TRBJ1-6; CDR3 length: 15; CDR3 protein: CASSQNLVASSPLHF; CDR3 DNA: TGCGCCAGCAGCCAGAATTTGGTGGCGTCTTCACCCCTCCACTTT
D gene: TRBD1; V gene: TRBV6-2/TRBV6-3; clone size: NA; J gene: TRBJ2-4; CDR3 length: 15; CDR3 protein: CASRTPGQGSGEQYF; CDR3 DNA: TGTGCCAGCAGGACACCGGGACAGGGCTCGGGAGAGCAGTACTTC
D gene: TRBD2; V gene: TRBV20-1; clone size: once; J gene: TRBJ2-7; CDR3 length: 13; CDR3 protein: CCARDGTSYEQYF; CDR3 DNA: TGCTGTGCTAGAGACGGGACTAGCTACGAGCAGTACTTC
D gene: NA; V gene: TRBV20-1; clone size: few; J gene: TRBJ2-1; CDR3 length: 11; CDR3 protein: CSARSDPEQFF; CDR3 DNA: TGCAGTGCTAGGTCGGACCCTGAGCAGTTCTTC
D gene: NA; V gene: TRBV5-1; clone size: once; J gene: TRBJ2-2; CDR3 length: 14; CDR3 protein: CASTSISNTGEPFF; CDR3 DNA: TGCGCCAGCACCAGCATTTCGAACACCGGGGAGCCGTTTTTT
D gene: TRBD1; V gene: TRBV29-1; clone size: few; J gene: TRBJ2-7; CDR3 length: 13; CDR3 protein: CSVSRDSYYEQYF; CDR3 DNA: TGCAGCGTGTCCAGGGACAGCTACTACGAGCAGTACTTC
D gene: NA; V gene: TRBV7-9; clone size: NA; J gene: TRBJ1-2; CDR3 length: 12; CDR3 protein: CASSPGPGGYTF; CDR3 DNA: TGTGCCAGCTCTCCCGGGCCGGGCGGCTACACCTTC
D gene: TRBD2; V gene: TRBV5-1; clone size: NA; J gene: TRBJ2-7; CDR3 length: 14; CDR3 protein: CASSPREGFYEQYF; CDR3 DNA: TGCGCCAGCAGCCCCCGGGAGGGCTTCTACGAGCAGTACTTC
D gene: NA; V gene: TRBV29-1; clone size: few; J gene: TRBJ2-1; CDR3 length: 10; CDR3 protein: CSGGESEQFF; CDR3 DNA: TGCAGCGGTGGTGAGTCTGAGCAGTTCTTC
D gene: NA; V gene: TRBV20-1; clone size: few; J gene: TRBJ2-1; CDR3 length: 15; CDR3 protein: CSARESGFPVHEQFF; CDR3 DNA: TGCAGTGCTAGAGAATCGGGGTTTCCGGTCCATGAGCAGTTCTTC
D gene: TRBD2; V gene: TRBV12-3/TRBV12-4; clone size: many; J gene: TRBJ2-7; CDR3 length: 16; CDR3 protein: CASRLLAGGLSYEQYF; CDR3 DNA: TGTGCCAGCAGACTCCTGGCGGGAGGTCTCTCCTACGAGCAGTACTTC
D gene: NA; V gene: TRBV7-2; clone size: NA; J gene: TRBJ2-4; CDR3 length: 14; CDR3 protein: CASSLGQRNSGQYF; CDR3 DNA: TGTGCCAGCAGCTTAGGACAGAGGAATAGCGGTCAGTACTTC
D gene: NA; V gene: TRBV29-1; clone size: NA; J gene: TRBJ2-6; CDR3 length: 11; CDR3 protein: CSARDANVLTF; CDR3 DNA: TGCAGCGCCCGCGATGCCAACGTCCTGACTTTC
D gene: TRBD1; V gene: TRBV7-8; clone size: few; J gene: TRBJ2-7; CDR3 length: 14; CDR3 protein: CASSPPDRDYEQYF; CDR3 DNA: TGTGCCAGCAGCCCCCCCGACAGGGACTACGAGCAGTACTTC